The 20 T cell receptor beta chains below all came from one sample that was sequenced in a study of blood T cell repertoires in COVID-19. Sequencing was performed with immunoSEQ multiplex PCR; in TCRdb, only in-frame clones are kept and a portion is missing. Of roughly 100,000 clones listed, more than 65% were seen once; the top ten hold around 18%. Material: peripheral blood. The receptor set was obtained from a woman aged 80 or over with active or convalescent COVID-19.

The genes are TRBV5-1 and TRBJ2-3, with a tentative D call TRBD1 (6 bases). Trimming took off 0 bases at V and 5 bases at J, with 25 bases between the two ends. The length of the CDR3 is 19 residues. Germline V gives CDR1 SGHRS, CDR2 YFSETQ. The CDR3 loop is CASSLDPPTGFTNKDTQYF. For the CDR3, the DNA is TGCGCCAGCAGCTTGGACCCTCCGACAGGTTTTACCAATAAAGATACGCAGTATTTT.

This clone showed up just once. J is TRBJ1-6 and V is TRBV7-2, with 7 bases identical to TRBD1. The CDR3 loop spans 15 amino acids. The germline V gene encodes CDR1 SGHTA and CDR2 FQGNSA. V trimming: 4 bases; J trimming: 6 bases; junction bases outside the gene matches: 6. The CDR3 loop reads CASSSTGMGNSPLHF. The CDR3 DNA follows: TGTGCCAGCAGCTCGACAGGGATGGGTAATTCACCCCTCCACTTT.

This clone is a singleton in its sample. V and J are TRBV2 and TRBJ2-1; TRBD2 aligns across 7 bases. Germline CDR1 is SNHLY and CDR2 is FYNNEI. V was pared by 7 bases and J by 7 bases, with 10 bases of the junction left unmatched. This CDR3 has 14 residues. CDR3 sequence reads: CASMRGTGPNEQFF. The CDR3 DNA reads as TGTGCCAGCATGCGGGGGACGGGGCCTAATGAGCAGTTCTTC.

The V call is TRBV11-2, the J call TRBJ2-7; D ambiguous. The CDR3 sequence is 12 residues long. Trimming shortened V by 1 base and J by 12 bases, and 13 bases separated the two germline ends. Germline V CDR1 and CDR2: SGHAT, FQNNGV. The CDR3 nucleotides read TGTGCCAGCAGCTTAGGACACCGTCAGCCGTACTTC. Protein: CASSLGHRQPYF. The complete variable domain, with remaining parts taken from reference TRBV11-2 and TRBJ2-7, reads EAGVAQSPRYKIIEKRQSVAFWCNPISGHATLYWYQQILGQGPKLLIQFQNNGVVDDSQLPKDRFSAERLKGVDSTLKIQPAKLEDSAVYLCASSLGHRQPYFGPGTRLTVT.

This chain links TRBV7-2 with TRBJ2-7, with 8 bases fitting TRBD2. The CDR3 extends over 17 amino acids. V lost 2 bases to trimming and J lost 2 bases; unmatched junction nucleotides: 11. Germline assignment: CDR1 SGHTA and CDR2 FQGNSA. The CDR3 region has the DNA TGTGCCAGCAGCTTACATAGCACTAGCGGAAAAACCTACGAGCAGTACTTC. It specifies CASSLHSTSGKTYEQYF.

This clone was counted a single time. This chain connects TRBV6-2 or TRBV6-3 to TRBJ1-1; D is uncertain. The germline CDR1 and CDR2 sequences are MNHEY and SVGEGT. The CDR3 sequence is 15 residues long. The germline V and J ends were trimmed by 4 bases and 0 bases, with 12 bases remaining between them. CDR3: CASSSHSKMNTEAFF. In DNA, the CDR3 is TGTGCCAGCAGTTCCCACAGCAAGATGAACACTGAAGCTTTCTTT.

The chain uses TRBV18 and TRBJ2-3, with D maybe TRBD2 (6 bases). Germline values: CDR1 KGHSH, CDR2 LQKENI. Deletions cut 1 base from V and 1 base from J, with 9 bases between. CDR3 length equals 15 residues. Here the CDR3 DNA reads TGTGCCAGCTCACCACTGGCTAGCGGCACAGATACGCAGTATTTT. Translating gives CASSPLASGTDTQYF.

The rearrangement links TRBV28 to TRBJ2-1; 7 bases are a match to TRBD2. Losses at the gene ends were 6 bases for V and 6 bases for J; bases not matched to a gene: 8. CDR1 and CDR2 (germline): MDHEN, SYDVKM. The CDR3 length is 14 residues. The CDR3 coding sequence is TGTGCCAGCAGAACCGGGACTATGAGCAATGAGCAGTTCTTC. Translated: CASRTGTMSNEQFF. The full variable domain, in which reference TRBV28 and TRBJ2-1 provide the parts outside the CDR3, is DVKVTQSSRYLVKRTGEKVFLECVQDMDHENMFWYRQDPGLGLRLIYFSYDVKMKEKGDIPEGYSVSREKKERFSLILESASTNQTSMYLCASRTGTMSNEQFFGPGTRLTVL.

The chain links TRBV30 to TRBJ1-6; the match to TRBD1 covers 7 bases. Germline V CDR1 and CDR2: GTSNPN, SVGIG (reference sequence). Trimming cost V 3 bases and J 10 bases; bases outside gene matches: 9. The CDR3 loop spans 14 amino acids. The DNA for the CDR3 is TGTGCCTGGAGGGTTGACAGGGTGAAATCACCCCTCCACTTT. Its protein is CAWRVDRVKSPLHF.

There are a few counts of this clone. J is TRBJ2-3 and V is TRBV7-3; possible D gene TRBD1, 6 bases. Per germline, CDR1 SGHTA and CDR2 FQGTGA. The V and J ends lost 5 bases and 0 bases respectively, with 12 bases between them. This CDR3 region has 15 residues. CDR3: CASSPQQGSTDTQYF. In DNA form, the CDR3 reads TGTGCCAGCAGCCCACAACAGGGAAGCACAGATACGCAGTATTTT.

The chain is built from TRBV18 and TRBJ2-7; D possibly corresponds to TRBD2 (6 bases). This CDR3 is built from 12 residues. With 4 bases removed from V and 7 bases from J, the gap between germline ends came to 11 bases. Germline loops: CDR1 KGHSH, CDR2 LQKENI. CDR3 bases: TGTGCCAGCTCACGTTCTGGAGGGGAGCAGTACTTC. This gives the protein CASSRSGGEQYF.

The gene calls are TRBV6-1 and TRBJ1-5; TRBD1 might be the D (5 bases). Per germline, CDR1 MNHNS and CDR2 SASEGT. There are 18 residues in the CDR3. V was pared by 2 bases and J by 0 bases, with 17 bases between. CDR3 bases: TGTGCCAGCAGTGAACGCGGGGACCCCACTTATAGCAATCAGCCCCAGCATTTT. Translation: CASSERGDPTYSNQPQHF.

The chain carries TRBV7-2 and TRBJ2-7, with a tentative D call TRBD1 (6 bases). V lost 3 bases to trimming and J lost 0 bases, with 9 bases between them. Per the germline V gene, CDR1 is SGHTA and CDR2 is FQGNSA. This CDR3 comprises 14 residues. The CDR3 region is CASSLRTVSYEQYF. CDR3 DNA: TGTGCCAGCAGCTTGAGGACAGTCTCCTACGAGCAGTACTTC.

As to this clone: A read error may produce the germline difference seen at one junction end. V usage is TRBV5-1 and J usage is TRBJ2-1; the match to TRBD1 covers 9 bases. CDR3 length: 17 residues. Per the germline V gene, CDR1 is SGHRS and CDR2 is YFSETQ. CDR3 nucleotide sequence: TGTGCCAGCAGCTCATACGGACTGGGACAGGGATACAATGAGCAGTTCTTC. It encodes CASSSYGLGQGYNEQFF. The full variable domain, its missing parts supplied by reference TRBV5-1 and TRBJ2-1, is KAGVTQTPRYLIKTRGQQVTLSCSPISGHRSVSWYQQTPGQGLQFLFEYFSETQRNKGNFPGRFSGRQFSNSRSEMNVSTLELGDSALYLCASSSYGLGQGYNEQFFGPGTRLTVL.

V and J are TRBV12-3 or TRBV12-4 and TRBJ1-3; a weak D match, TRBD1 (6 bases). The CDR3 sequence is 11 residues long. V was cut by 5 bases and J by 11 bases, with 10 bases left in between. CDR3 sequence: CASSRDTPIYF. The CDR3 coding sequence is TGTGCCAGCAGTAGGGACACTCCCATATATTTT.

The V call is TRBV4-3, the J call TRBJ1-2, with D hard to call. This CDR3 has 15 residues. V was clipped by 4 bases and J by 0 bases, with 12 bases between them. CDR1 is LGHNA and CDR2 is YSLEER in the germline V gene. CDR3 sequence (DNA): TGCGCCAGCAGCCCCCAGGCGGGCGCTAACTATGGCTACACCTTC. Amino acid sequence: CASSPQAGANYGYTF.

The rearrangement joins TRBV11-3 to TRBJ2-3, with D unclear. The CDR3 sequence is 14 residues long. The germline gives CDR1 SGHNT, CDR2 YENEEA. Trimming removed 1 base at V and 4 bases at J, with 9 bases between. CDR3 in DNA: TGTGCCAGCAGCTTAGCTTGGGCCCCAGATACGCAGTATTTT. It codes for CASSLAWAPDTQYF.

This rearrangement joins TRBV24-1 to TRBJ2-5, with TRBD2 matching 8 bases. J gave up 5 bases and V 4 bases, and 8 bases lay outside the gene matches. CDR3 length equals 15 residues. CDR1 and CDR2 (germline): KGHDR, SFDVKD. This CDR3 is CATSDPAGGIETQYF. CDR3 nucleotide sequence: TGTGCCACCAGTGACCCCGCGGGGGGCATCGAGACCCAGTACTTC.

V usage is TRBV2 and J usage is TRBJ2-7; D may be TRBD2 (6 bases). The V gene lost 7 bases and the J gene lost 2 bases, with 12 bases spanning the gap. In germline, CDR1 is SNHLY, CDR2 FYNNEI. The CDR3 runs to 13 residues. CDR3 region: CASTGGMTYEQYF. For the CDR3, the DNA is TGTGCCAGCACTGGGGGGATGACCTACGAGCAGTACTTC.

This chain connects TRBV7-3 to TRBJ2-1, with 9 positions matching TRBD2. Losses at the gene ends were 5 bases for V and 8 bases for J; bases not matched to a gene: 4. Per germline, CDR1 SGHTA and CDR2 FQGTGA. The CDR3 covers 13 residues. CDR3 in amino acids: CASSLSGSHEQFF. CDR3 coding DNA: TGTGCCAGCAGCCTTAGCGGGAGTCATGAGCAGTTCTTC.